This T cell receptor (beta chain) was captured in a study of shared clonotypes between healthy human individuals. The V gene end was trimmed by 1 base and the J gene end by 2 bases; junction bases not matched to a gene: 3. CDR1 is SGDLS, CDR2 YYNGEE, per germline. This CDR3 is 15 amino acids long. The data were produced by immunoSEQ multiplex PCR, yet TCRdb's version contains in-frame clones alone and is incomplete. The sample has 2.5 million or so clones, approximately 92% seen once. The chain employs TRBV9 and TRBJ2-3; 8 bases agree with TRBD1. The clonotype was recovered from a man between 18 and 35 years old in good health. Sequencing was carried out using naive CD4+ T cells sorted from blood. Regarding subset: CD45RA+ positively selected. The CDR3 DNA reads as TGTGCCAGCAGCGTAAGACAGGGGCTCACAGATACGCAGTATTTT. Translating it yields CASSVRQGLTDTQYF.